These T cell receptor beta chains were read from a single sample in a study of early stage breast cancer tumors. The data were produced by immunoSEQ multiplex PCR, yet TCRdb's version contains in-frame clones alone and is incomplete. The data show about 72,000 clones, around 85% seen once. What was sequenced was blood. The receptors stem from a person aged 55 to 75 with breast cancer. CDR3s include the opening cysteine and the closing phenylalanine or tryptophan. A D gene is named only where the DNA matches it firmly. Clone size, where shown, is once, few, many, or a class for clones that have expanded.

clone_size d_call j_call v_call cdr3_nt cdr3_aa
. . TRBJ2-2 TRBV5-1 TGCGCCAGCAGCTTGGGAGGGGGATTCACCGGGGAGCTGTTTTTT CASSLGGGFTGELFF
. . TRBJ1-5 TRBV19 TGTGCCAGTTGCCGTATCGGGGCCTATAGCAATCAGCCCCAGCATTTT CASCRIGAYSNQPQHF
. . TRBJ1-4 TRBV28 TGTGCCAGCAGTCTCACAGGTCGGGGTGAAAAACTGTTTTTT CASSLTGRGEKLFF
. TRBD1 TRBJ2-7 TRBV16 TGTGCCAGCAGCCCCCCCCAGGACAGGGGGGAGCGCGAGCAGTACTTC CASSPPQDRGEREQYF
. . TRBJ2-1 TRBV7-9 TGTGCCAGCAGCTCGGACCTTAATGAGCAGTTCTTC CASSSDLNEQFF
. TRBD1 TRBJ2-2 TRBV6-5 TGTGCCAGCAGTATCAGGGGGCAGACCGGGGAGCTGTTTTTT CASSIRGQTGELFF
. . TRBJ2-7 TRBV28 TGTGCCAGCAGTTTAGCGTACGAGCAGTACTTC CASSLAYEQYF
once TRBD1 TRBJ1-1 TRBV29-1 TGCAGCGTTGGGGACAGGGCGGACACTGAAGCTTTCTTT CSVGDRADTEAFF
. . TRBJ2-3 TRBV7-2 TGTGCCAGCAGCTTAGTGGGGACGAGCACAGATACGCAGTATTTT CASSLVGTSTDTQYF
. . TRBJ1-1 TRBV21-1 TGTGCCAGTTGGGGGCCTGAAGCTTTCTTT CASWGPEAFF
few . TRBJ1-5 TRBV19 TGTGCCAGTAGTGATCGACAGGTCAATCAGCCCCAGCATTTT CASSDRQVNQPQHF
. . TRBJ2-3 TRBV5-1 TGCGCCAGCAGCTTGGCCTGGGTTCTGGATACGCAGTATTTT CASSLAWVLDTQYF
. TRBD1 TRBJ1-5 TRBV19 TGTGCCAGTAGTATGCCAGGGGGGAACAATCAGCCCCAGCATTTT CASSMPGGNNQPQHF
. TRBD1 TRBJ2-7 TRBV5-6 TGTGCCAGCAGCGGGTCCCCCGGGACAGCCGGTATAGACGAGCAGTACTTC CASSGSPGTAGIDEQYF
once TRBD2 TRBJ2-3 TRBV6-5 TGTGCCAGCAGCCCGACTAGCGGGAGGCCAGATACGCAGTATTTT CASSPTSGRPDTQYF
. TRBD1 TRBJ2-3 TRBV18 TGTGCCAGCTCACCATTAAGGACAGGGAGCACAGATACGCAGTATTTT CASSPLRTGSTDTQYF
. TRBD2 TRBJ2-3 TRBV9 TGTGCCAGCAGCCCTGGGACTAGCGGGGGGGGAGGGGCAGATACGCAGTATTTT CASSPGTSGGGGADTQYF
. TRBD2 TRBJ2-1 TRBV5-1 TGCGCCAGCAGCCAGAGTCGACTAGCGGGAGTGGATAATGAGCAGTTCTTC CASSQSRLAGVDNEQFF
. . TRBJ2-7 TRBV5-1 TGCGCCAGCAGCTTATCTGAGGATTACGAGCAGTACTTC CASSLSEDYEQYF
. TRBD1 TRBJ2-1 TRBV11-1 TGTGCCAGCAGCCTGACCGGGACAGGGGTGTCCAATGAGCAGTTCTTC CASSLTGTGVSNEQFF
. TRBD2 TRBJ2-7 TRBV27 TGTGCCAGCAGTTGGACTAGCGGGGGGTACGAGCAGTACTTC CASSWTSGGYEQYF
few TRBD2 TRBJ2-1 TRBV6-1 TGTGCCAGCAGTGAAGCGCCTAGCGGGGCCCCCTACAATGAGCAGTTCTTC CASSEAPSGAPYNEQFF
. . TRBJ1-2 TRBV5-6 TGTGCCAGCAGCCTCGGGTATGGCCGTAACTATGGCTACACCTTC CASSLGYGRNYGYTF
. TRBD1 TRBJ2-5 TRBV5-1 TGCGCCAGCAGCTTGGGGGGACAGTTGGGGGAGACCCAGTACTTC CASSLGGQLGETQYF
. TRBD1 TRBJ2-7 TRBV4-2 TGTGCCAGCAGCCCAACAGGGGGCACCTCCTACGAGCAGTACTTC CASSPTGGTSYEQYF
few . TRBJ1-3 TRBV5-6 TGTGCCAGCAGCGCGACGGACTCTGGAAACACCATATATTTT CASSATDSGNTIYF
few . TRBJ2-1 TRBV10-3 TGTGCCATCAGTGAGCCTCGTTCGGGGGACGAGCAGTTCTTC CAISEPRSGDEQFF
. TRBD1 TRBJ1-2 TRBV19 TGTGCCAGTAGTACGGCGACAGGGGTGGGAGTTGGCTACACCTTC CASSTATGVGVGYTF
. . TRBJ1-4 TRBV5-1 TGCGCCAGCAGTCAGGGACATGCAGAAAAACTGTTTTTT CASSQGHAEKLFF
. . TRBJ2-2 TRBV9 TGTGCCAGCAGCTCCTGGATAGCCGGGGAGCTGTTTTTT CASSSWIAGELFF
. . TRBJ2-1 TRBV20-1 TGCAGTGCCCAGGACCCCCCCGAGCAGTTCTTC CSAQDPPEQFF
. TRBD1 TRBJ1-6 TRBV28 TGTGCCAGCAGCCGATCCGGACAGGGCTATAATTCACCCCTCCACTTT CASSRSGQGYNSPLHF
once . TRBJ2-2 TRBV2 TGTGCCAGTTTCCGGGACTCATCCCGCACCGGGGAGCTGTTTTTT CASFRDSSRTGELFF
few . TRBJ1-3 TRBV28 TGTGCCAGCAGTTTGACAAGCAACTCTGGAAACACCATATATTTT CASSLTSNSGNTIYF
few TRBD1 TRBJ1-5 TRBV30 TGTGCCTGGGCTGGACAGGGCAATCAGCCCCAGCATTTT CAWAGQGNQPQHF
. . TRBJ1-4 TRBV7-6 TGTGCCAGCAGCTCCAGAGCAGGGACGGGGAATGAAAAACTGTTTTTT CASSSRAGTGNEKLFF
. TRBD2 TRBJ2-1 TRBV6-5 TGTGCCAGCAGCGCCGGGACTAGCGGGGGGAGGGAGCAGTTCTTC CASSAGTSGGREQFF
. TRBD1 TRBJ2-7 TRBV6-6 TGTGCCAGCAGTTACCCGGGACAGGCGAACTACGAGCAGTACTTC CASSYPGQANYEQYF
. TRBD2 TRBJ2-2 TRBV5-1 TGCGCCAGCAGCCGGCCGGGACTACAGGACGGGGAGCTGTTTTTT CASSRPGLQDGELFF
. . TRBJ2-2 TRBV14 TGTGCCAGCAGCCACAGGGCGGGAACAAACACCGGGGAGCTGTTTTTT CASSHRAGTNTGELFF
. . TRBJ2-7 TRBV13 TGTGCCAGCAGCCTTATGGGCCCAGGGACGAACTACGAGCAGTACTTC CASSLMGPGTNYEQYF
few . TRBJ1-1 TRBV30 TGTGCCTGGAGTAGGGGACATGCCCCCGGCACTGAAGCTTTCTTT CAWSRGHAPGTEAFF
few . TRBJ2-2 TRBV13 TGTGCCAGCAGCCCCAGGGTAACCGGGGAGCTGTTTTTT CASSPRVTGELFF
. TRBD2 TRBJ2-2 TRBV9 TGTGCCAGCAGCCCCGGGACTAGCGGGTTCAACACCGGGGAGCTGTTTTTT CASSPGTSGFNTGELFF
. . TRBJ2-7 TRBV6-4 TGTGCCAGCAGTGACCCCCTTCGGGTGGACGAGCAGTACTTC CASSDPLRVDEQYF
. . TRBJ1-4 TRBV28 TGTGCCAGCAGTTACAGGCCAACTAATGAAAAACTGTTTTTT CASSYRPTNEKLFF
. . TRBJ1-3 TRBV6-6 TGTGCCAGCAGTCCACCGGGGGCTTTGCGAAACACCATATATTTT CASSPPGALRNTIYF
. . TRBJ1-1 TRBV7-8 TGTGCCAGCAGCCGCAGGCTGGCACCTCAGAACACTGAAGCTTTCTTT CASSRRLAPQNTEAFF
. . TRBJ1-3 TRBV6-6 TGTGCCAGCAGGGAACAACAGGTCCTCTCTGGAAACACCATATATTTT CASREQQVLSGNTIYF
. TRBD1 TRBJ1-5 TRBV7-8 TGTGCCAGCAGCCCAGGGGGCACGCAGCCCCAGCATTTT CASSPGGTQPQHF
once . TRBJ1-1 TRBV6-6 TGTGCCAGCAGTTACTCGGGGGGTGTCGACACTGAAGCTTTCTTT CASSYSGGVDTEAFF
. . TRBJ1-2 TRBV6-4 TGTGCCAGCAGTGACTCGTCCAGGGGAGTTCGTGGCTACACCTTC CASSDSSRGVRGYTF
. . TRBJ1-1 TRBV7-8 TGTGCCAGCAGCTCCTGGGGGGGGAATACTGAAGCTTTCTTT CASSSWGGNTEAFF
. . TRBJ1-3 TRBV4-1 TGCGCCAGCAGCCAACAGGGTTGGAACACCATATATTTT CASSQQGWNTIYF
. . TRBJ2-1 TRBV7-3 TGTGCCAGCAGCCAACCCCCGGCAGGAGAGCAGTTCTTC CASSQPPAGEQFF